This T cell receptor beta chain was observed in a study of T cell repertoires in cytomegalovirus infection. The table lists this clonotype with many counts. MiXCR, applied by TCRdb to the reads, yields one record per CDR3 protein. Seen here are around 210,000 distinct CDR3 sequences, 6.5% observed once, and the top ten hold around 6.5%. Sequenced material: PBMCs. The clonotype comes from a human donor in good health (CMV status not recorded). Some clones in this sample may be carry-over from other donors' samples.

The chain's CDR3 is CATSGGGSSSYNEQFF. CDR3 DNA sequence: TGTGCCACCAGTGGGGGTGGGTCGAGCTCCTACAATGAGCAGTTCTTC. The rearrangement uses TRBV24-1 and TRBJ2-1; D not resolved. Trimming left V 5 bases short and J 0 bases short, with 13 bases between. Germline-derived CDR1 and CDR2 are KGHDR and SFDVKD. The CDR3 runs 16 residues.